Below are 29 T cell receptor beta chains sequenced from a single sample in a study of high-grade serous ovarian cancer treatment subgroups (dated by TCRdb to about 2021). The tumor samples were collected prior to definitive surgery or chemotherapy. Library generation was performed with the immunoSEQ multiplex PCR assay. The table comes from immuneACCESS by way of TCRdb, which keeps in-frame sequences with V and J called. Part of the clones is missing from these tables; in studies checked, under half for an unresolved V gene and the rest for unknown reasons. This sample has roughly 29,000 clones in its table, and around 80% of those were observed once. The top ten constitute approximately 2.3% of the sample. The sample consisted of tumor tissue. These receptors all come from a human donor with high-grade serous ovarian cancer.

This sequence joins TRBV4-2 and TRBJ2-7; D is uncertain. The CDR3 is made up of 15 amino acids. CDR1 LGHNA and CDR2 YNFKEQ come from the germline V gene. Trimming removed 0 bases at V and 2 bases at J, with 11 bases between. This chain's CDR3 is CASSQDPAAAYEQYF. CDR3 DNA: TGTGCCAGCAGCCAAGATCCAGCTGCAGCCTACGAGCAGTACTTC.

V is TRBV5-6 and J is TRBJ2-7, with 8 bases aligning to TRBD1. This CDR3 has 15 residues. Germline lookup yields CDR1 SGHDT and CDR2 YYEEEE. V shed 2 bases, J shed 3 bases, and the junction held 7 bases outside the gene matches. This CDR3 is CASSLKTGVDYEQYF. The CDR3 bases are TGTGCCAGCAGCTTAAAGACAGGGGTCGACTACGAGCAGTACTTC. The full variable domain, in which reference TRBV5-6 and TRBJ2-7 provide the parts outside the CDR3, is DAGVTQSPTHLIKTRGQQVTLRCSPKSGHDTVSWYQQALGQGPQFIFQYYEEEERQRGNFPDRFSGHQFPNYSSELNVNALLLGDSALYLCASSLKTGVDYEQYFGPGTRLTVT.

A few counts support this clone. The chain carries TRBV30 and TRBJ1-5; D call uncertain. The CDR3 runs to 12 residues. Germline-derived CDR1 and CDR2 are GTSNPN and SVGIG (reference sequence). V was pared by 0 bases and J by 10 bases, with 10 bases between. CDR3 nucleotide sequence: TGTGCCTGGAGTGTAGAGTGGGGACCCCAGCATTTT. Protein: CAWSVEWGPQHF.

The V and J genes are TRBV7-6 and TRBJ1-4; tentatively, D is TRBD1 (6 bases). The germline V and J ends were trimmed by 1 base and 4 bases, with 7 bases remaining between them. CDR3 length equals 14 residues. CDR1 and CDR2 (germline): SGHVS, FNYEAQ. The CDR3 DNA sequence: TGTGCCAGCAGCTTAGGGACAGTTAATGAAAAACTGTTTTTT. Translation gives CASSLGTVNEKLFF.

The chain recombines TRBV6-1 with TRBJ1-5; D unresolved. The CDR3 runs 12 residues. Germline V CDR1 and CDR2: MNHNS, SASEGT. V was clipped by 6 bases and J by 7 bases, with 10 bases between them. CDR3 DNA: TGTGCCAGCAGGGAGGCTCGGCAGCCCCAGCATTTT. It codes for CASREARQPQHF.

The rearrangement uses TRBV10-2 and TRBJ2-7; D possibly corresponds to TRBD2 (6 bases). The CDR3 length is 16 residues. Germline V gives CDR1 WSHSY, CDR2 SAAADI. V was trimmed by 6 bases and J by 0 bases, leaving 18 bases between them. CDR3 DNA sequence: TGCGCCAGCAGAGACCTCGGGACTTTTCACTCCTACGAGCAGTACTTC. Its translation: CASRDLGTFHSYEQYF.

This chain joins TRBV6-5 and TRBJ2-5; no definite D call. Per the germline V gene, CDR1 is MNHEY and CDR2 is SVGAGI. This CDR3 comprises 14 residues. Trimming pared 4 bases from V and 1 base from J, leaving 10 bases between. CDR3 region: CASSSPGGQETQYF. The DNA for the CDR3 is TGTGCCAGCAGTTCCCCCGGTGGCCAAGAGACCCAGTACTTC.

The gene calls are TRBV27 and TRBJ2-5, with D perhaps matching TRBD1 (5 bases). Looked up from germline, CDR1 is MNHEY and CDR2 is SMNVEV (reference sequence). The V end was cut by 7 bases, the J end by 1 base, with 28 bases between. This CDR3 region has 19 residues. The DNA of the CDR3 is TGTGCCAGCACCGCAGGCCCAGGGCGGAAAGGGGTGCCCCAAGAGACCCAGTACTTC. Translating it yields CASTAGPGRKGVPQETQYF.

This clone was picked up a small number of times. The rearrangement links TRBV6-1 to TRBJ1-5; a possible D gene is TRBD1 (5 bases). The CDR3 length is 16 residues. Germline CDR1 MNHNS, CDR2 SASEGT. The V and J ends lost 4 bases and 6 bases respectively, with 19 bases between them. The CDR3 here is CASSGTHASLAQPQHF. The CDR3 nucleotides read TGTGCCAGCAGTGGGACACATGCTTCCTTGGCTCAGCCCCAGCATTTT.

The V gene is TRBV30, the J gene TRBJ1-4; 8 nucleotides line up with TRBD1. The junction had 3 bases not matched to a gene; V was cut back by 4 bases and J by 5 bases. The CDR3 extends over 13 amino acids. Germline CDR1 reads GTSNPN; CDR2 reads SVGIG (reference sequence). The CDR3 sequence is CAWNRQGNEKLFF. The CDR3 region has the DNA TGTGCCTGGAATCGACAGGGGAATGAAAAACTGTTTTTT.

V gene TRBV10-3 combines with J gene TRBJ1-1; 7 nucleotides agree with TRBD1. The CDR3 loop spans 16 amino acids. Germline V lookup: CDR1 ENHRY, CDR2 SYGVKD. V lost 2 bases to trimming and J lost 4 bases; unmatched junction nucleotides: 10. The CDR3 loop reads CAISERRGNRGTEAFF. CDR3 nucleotides: TGTGCCATCAGTGAGAGGCGTGGTAACAGGGGCACTGAAGCTTTCTTT.

The chain carries TRBV11-3 and TRBJ2-7; perhaps TRBD1 as D (6 bases). The CDR3 is made up of 12 amino acids. Germline values: CDR1 SGHNT, CDR2 YENEEA. The ends were cut back, 5 bases at V and 6 bases at J, with 11 bases in the middle. CDR3 nucleotides: TGTGCCAGCAGCCGGACAGAGAGCGAGCAGTACTTC. Translating it yields CASSRTESEQYF.

V and J are TRBV5-1 and TRBJ2-2; D is possibly TRBD1 or TRBD2 (6 bases each). Germline CDR1 is SGHRS and CDR2 is YFSETQ. CDR3 length: 15 residues. The V gene lost 0 bases and the J gene lost 6 bases, with 12 bases spanning the gap. The CDR3 reads CASSLAKGGAGELFF. For the CDR3, the DNA is TGCGCCAGCAGCTTGGCCAAGGGGGGCGCCGGGGAGCTGTTTTTT.

The chain couples TRBV14 to TRBJ1-1, with D possibly matching TRBD1 (5 bases). In germline, CDR1 is SGHDN, CDR2 FVKESK. This CDR3 is 14 amino acids long. The V end was cut by 1 base, the J end by 4 bases, with 10 bases between. The chain's CDR3 is CASSQVSGLTEAFF. The CDR3 nucleotides read TGTGCCAGCAGCCAAGTGTCAGGGCTCACTGAAGCTTTCTTT.

This clone has only a few counts. The rearrangement joins TRBV30 to TRBJ1-5; D might be TRBD1 (6 bases). The germline V and J ends were trimmed by 0 bases and 9 bases, with 18 bases remaining between them. CDR1 GTSNPN and CDR2 SVGIG come from the germline V gene (reference sequence). The CDR3 totals 15 residues. The CDR3 sequence: CAWSVGRGSYTPQHF. The CDR3 DNA sequence: TGTGCCTGGAGTGTCGGCAGGGGTTCTTATACGCCCCAGCATTTT.

The chain has TRBV15 and TRBJ1-4; 9 positions match TRBD1. The CDR3 has 16 residues. The germline V gene has CDR1 LNHNV and CDR2 YYDKDF (reference sequence). V lost 0 bases to trimming and J lost 7 bases; unmatched junction nucleotides: 6. The DNA for the CDR3 is TGTGCCACCAGCAGAGAAAGAGGGACAGGGAGTGAAAAACTGTTTTTT. Protein product: CATSRERGTGSEKLFF.

The chain couples TRBV7-8 to TRBJ2-5; D possibly corresponds to TRBD1 (5 bases). This CDR3 spans 14 amino acids. Trimming removed 5 bases at V and 0 bases at J, with 10 bases between. The germline CDR1 and CDR2 sequences are SGHVS and FQNEAQ. The CDR3 DNA reads TGTGCCAGCAGCCTAAGGGGTAACCAAGAGACCCAGTACTTC. Its translation: CASSLRGNQETQYF.

The chain couples TRBV2 to TRBJ2-1, with D uncertain. V was trimmed by 8 bases and J by 6 bases, leaving 14 bases between them. CDR1 is SNHLY and CDR2 is FYNNEI in the germline V gene. CDR3 size: 13 residues. The DNA of the CDR3 is TGTGCCAGCCAACCGGCCCTGGCCAATGAGCAGTTCTTC. Protein sequence: CASQPALANEQFF.

A single count supports this clone. The rearrangement joins TRBV5-8 to TRBJ1-5; 8 positions agree with TRBD1. V shed 1 base, J shed 1 base, and the junction held 10 bases outside the gene matches. The CDR3 covers 18 residues. Germline CDR1 reads SGHTS; CDR2 reads YDEGEE. Written as DNA, the CDR3 is TGTGCCAGCAGCTTGATGGGACAGGCTCTAGGGAGCAATCAGCCCCAGCATTTT. As protein: CASSLMGQALGSNQPQHF. Full variable domain (missing parts from reference TRBV5-8 and TRBJ1-5): EAGVTQSPTHLIKTRGQQATLRCSPISGHTSVYWYQQALGLGLQFLLWYDEGEERNRGNFPPRFSGRQFPNYSSELNVNALELEDSALYLCASSLMGQALGSNQPQHFGDGTRLSIL.

This clone has just a few counts. This chain links TRBV19 with TRBJ2-7, with 8 nucleotides matching TRBD1. CDR3 length equals 14 residues. The V gene end was trimmed by 5 bases and the J gene end by 3 bases; junction bases not matched to a gene: 6. The germline gives CDR1 LNHDA, CDR2 SQIVND (reference sequence). The CDR3 nucleotides are TGTGCCAGTAGTGGGACAGGTCTACTCTACGAGCAGTACTTC. Residues: CASSGTGLLYEQYF.

This chain links TRBV7-2 with TRBJ1-5; a possible D gene is TRBD1 (6 bases). The CDR3 is made up of 13 amino acids. CDR1 is SGHTA and CDR2 is FQGNSA in the germline V gene. V was clipped by 6 bases and J by 3 bases, with 9 bases between them. The CDR3 sequence is CASRGGLNQPQHF. In DNA form, the CDR3 reads TGTGCCAGCAGGGGGGGGCTCAATCAGCCCCAGCATTTT.

A few counts support this clone. The rearrangement links TRBV6-5 to TRBJ1-1; D might be TRBD1 (5 bases). The CDR3 is 12 amino acids. Trimming took off 5 bases at V and 9 bases at J, with 13 bases between the two ends. Germline V gene sequence: CDR1 MNHEY, CDR2 SVGAGI. CDR3 nucleotide sequence: TGTGCCAGCAGTCCCTCCGGGACCCAAGCTTTCTTT. Protein product: CASSPSGTQAFF.

V is TRBV28 and J is TRBJ2-5, with 14 bases fitting TRBD2. The CDR3 contains 16 residues. From germline, CDR1 is MDHEN and CDR2 SYDVKM. V dropped 3 bases and J dropped 4; count of bases not matched to a gene: 4. CDR3: CASSFPGLAGVETQYF. The CDR3 DNA reads TGTGCCAGCAGTTTTCCGGGACTAGCGGGAGTAGAGACCCAGTACTTC.

The chain uses TRBV6-1 and TRBJ1-5; D unclear. Germline V lookup: CDR1 MNHNS, CDR2 SASEGT. V was shortened by 4 bases and J by 3 bases, with 7 bases between the two germline ends. This CDR3 is 13 amino acids long. The CDR3 sequence: CASSGTNNQPQHF. In nucleotides, the CDR3 is TGTGCCAGCAGTGGAACGAACAATCAGCCCCAGCATTTT.

The chain recombines TRBV7-9 with TRBJ2-3; 7 positions agree with TRBD1. This CDR3 spans 14 amino acids. In germline, CDR1 is SEHNR, CDR2 FQNEAQ (reference sequence). The V gene end was trimmed by 5 bases and the J gene end by 0 bases; junction bases not matched to a gene: 2. The CDR3 region has the DNA TGTGCCAGCAGCGTACAGGGGAGCACAGATACGCAGTATTTT. This sequence encodes CASSVQGSTDTQYF.

The V and J genes are TRBV1 and TRBJ2-7; the D segment call TRBD2 is taken from the table without a DNA check. TRBV1 is a pseudogene segment. The CDR3 extends over 15 amino acids. Here the CDR3 DNA reads TGCACCAGCAGCCCCCTAAGGGACTCTGGCCACGAGCAGTACTTC. Translation: CTSSPLRDSGHEQYF.

The chain recombines TRBV7-8 with TRBJ2-7; 7 bases line up with TRBD2. CDR3 length: 16 residues. Germline V gene data show CDR1 as SGHVS and CDR2 as FQNEAQ. With 1 base clipped from V and 2 bases from J, the junction kept 8 bases outside the gene matches. In DNA, the CDR3 is TGTGCCAGCAGCTTAGTCCGGGCGGGAGTCCCCTACGAGCAGTACTTC. Translating it yields CASSLVRAGVPYEQYF.

J is TRBJ2-7 and V is TRBV19; possibly TRBD1 for D (5 bases). The CDR3 sequence is 17 residues long. Germline CDR1 and CDR2: LNHDA and SQIVND (reference sequence). V was trimmed by 0 bases and J by 0 bases, leaving 15 bases between them. The CDR3 DNA follows: TGTGCCAGTAGTATAGATCCCCGCAGGGTGAACTCCTACGAGCAGTACTTC. Its protein is CASSIDPRRVNSYEQYF.

The CDR3 bases are TGTGCCTGGAGGGGGGTTAGCGGGAGCAGTGAGCAGTTCTTC. Amino acid sequence: CAWRGVSGSSEQFF. This chain connects TRBV30 to TRBJ2-1, with 9 nucleotides matching TRBD2. Germline assignment: CDR1 GTSNPN and CDR2 SVGIG (reference sequence). V was clipped by 3 bases and J by 9 bases; unmatched bases: 9. The CDR3 consists of 14 residues.